The 26 T cell receptor beta chains below were found in one sample sequenced in a study of prognosis after radiotherapy for stage I lung cancer. TCR beta CDR3 amplification from genomic DNA was performed by two-round multiplex PCR. Primers (each specific to one TRBV or TRBJ gene) were used in first-round PCR. TCRdb processed the multiplex PCR reads anew with MiXCR; each CDR3 protein has one entry. The data contain around 30,000 distinct CDR3 sequences, less than 45% of them seen just once; the ten biggest clones take up roughly 15%. The source was PBMCs, collected before or after stereotactic body radiation therapy (not recorded which). The receptors were sampled from a donor at least 50 years old with non-small cell lung cancer.

The chain has TRBV6-2 or TRBV6-3 and TRBJ1-6, with D unresolved. V was cut by 5 bases and J by 10 bases, with 18 bases left in between. Germline CDR1 reads MNHEY; CDR2 reads SVGEGT. The CDR3 loop spans 15 amino acids. CDR3: CASSAQSGVGSPLHF. The DNA for the CDR3 is TGTGCCAGCAGTGCCCAATCCGGGGTTGGATCACCCCTCCACTTT.

In its sample, this clonotype was seen many times. J is TRBJ1-4 and V is TRBV2; 7 bases align to TRBD1. J gave up 4 bases and V 6 bases, and 5 bases lay outside the gene matches. CDR1 and CDR2 (germline): SNHLY, FYNNEI. The CDR3 is 14 amino acids. CDR3 DNA: TGTGCCAGCAGCCCGACAGGGCTTAATGAAAAACTGTTTTTT. This translates into CASSPTGLNEKLFF.

V and J are TRBV6-1 and TRBJ1-4; 10 nucleotides line up with TRBD1. The CDR3 is made up of 15 amino acids. After removal of 6 bases from V and 5 bases from J, the junction contained 6 bases not matched to a gene. Germline CDR1 is MNHNS and CDR2 is SASEGT. DNA for the CDR3: TGTGCCAGCAGCTCCGACAGGGGGCTAAATGAAAAACTGTTTTTT. The encoded protein is CASSSDRGLNEKLFF.

The rearrangement joins TRBV20-1 to TRBJ2-5; possible D gene TRBD1, 5 bases. The V gene lost 6 bases and the J gene lost 2 bases, with 16 bases spanning the gap. The germline CDR1 and CDR2 sequences are DFQATT and SNEGSKA (reference sequence). The CDR3 runs to 14 residues. DNA for the CDR3: TGCAGTGCGCGGTGCCTGACAGCTCAAGAGACCCAGTACTTC. It codes for CSARCLTAQETQYF.

This clonotype was counted many times. The chain has TRBV19 and TRBJ1-2; 10 bases are a match to TRBD1. The germline V gene encodes CDR1 LNHDA and CDR2 SQIVND (reference sequence). The CDR3 is 15 residues long. V gave up 11 bases and J gave up 4 bases; unmatched junction bases: 13. The CDR3 nucleotides read TGTGCCTCCCTCTGGACAGGGGGAAGTTCCTATGGCTACACCTTC. Translated: CASLWTGGSSYGYTF.

This chain links TRBV19 with TRBJ2-3; TRBD1 agrees at 7 bases. With 3 bases clipped from V and 4 bases from J, the junction kept 10 bases outside the gene matches. In germline, CDR1 is LNHDA, CDR2 SQIVND (reference sequence). The CDR3 has 16 amino acids. CDR3 coding DNA: TGTGCCAGTAGTATGCCCCGCTTGACAGGGTCAGATACGCAGTATTTT. Its translation is CASSMPRLTGSDTQYF.

This clonotype was observed many times. This chain uses TRBV12-3 or TRBV12-4 with TRBJ1-2; no clear D gene. V was shortened by 1 base and J by 6 bases, with 3 bases between the two germline ends. The CDR3 is made up of 11 amino acids. CDR3 amino acids: CASSLGNGYTF. The DNA of the CDR3 is TGTGCCAGCAGTTTAGGAAATGGCTACACCTTC.

This clonotype was seen repeatedly, ten times or more. The chain joins TRBV20-1 to TRBJ1-1; D may be TRBD1 (6 bases). V was shortened by 3 bases and J by 0 bases, with 14 bases between the two germline ends. The CDR3 is 15 residues long. Germline V gene sequence: CDR1 DFQATT, CDR2 SNEGSKA (reference sequence). The CDR3 protein is CSASGGAGMNTEAFF. CDR3 bases: TGCAGTGCTAGTGGGGGGGCAGGTATGAACACTGAAGCTTTCTTT.

Ten or more counts support this clonotype. The chain uses TRBV5-1 and TRBJ2-3; perhaps D is TRBD1 or TRBD2 (6 bases each). Germline lookup yields CDR1 SGHRS and CDR2 YFSETQ. V was clipped by 3 bases and J by 4 bases, with 15 bases between them. The CDR3 is made up of 15 amino acids. The CDR3 nucleotides read TGCGCCAGCAGCTGGGGGGCGGTCGGCGCAGATACGCAGTATTTT. Protein sequence: CASSWGAVGADTQYF.

The genes are TRBV6-1 and TRBJ2-7; TRBD2 matches 9 bases. The germline V gene has CDR1 MNHNS and CDR2 SASEGT. The CDR3 consists of 15 residues. Losses at the gene ends were 5 bases for V and 7 bases for J; bases not matched to a gene: 12. CDR3 residues: CASSQSGGFPWEQYF. The DNA for the CDR3 is TGTGCCAGCAGTCAGAGCGGGGGGTTCCCTTGGGAGCAGTACTTC.

This clonotype was counted at least ten times. The DNA for the CDR3 is TGTGCCAGCAGCTTGGGCAGGGGCCTAAATCAAGGCTACACCTTC. It encodes CASSLGRGLNQGYTF. This rearrangement joins TRBV5-6 to TRBJ1-2; a possible D gene is TRBD1 (6 bases). Trimming cost V 0 bases and J 8 bases, with 17 bases left between them. Germline V gene lookup returns CDR1 SGHDT and CDR2 YYEEEE. The CDR3 is made up of 15 amino acids.

This clonotype showed up just once. The junction differs from germline at one of its ends, possibly a read error. The chain combines TRBV27 with TRBJ2-3; 11 positions match TRBD2. The CDR3 has 16 residues. Germline V gene lookup returns CDR1 MNHEY and CDR2 SMNVEV (reference sequence). The CDR3 is CASVSGRALVADTQYF. CDR3 bases: TGTGCCAGTGTTAGCGGGAGGGCCCTCGTCGCAGATACGCAATATTTT.

A few counts support this clonotype. V gene TRBV6-1 combines with J gene TRBJ1-3; D gene unclear. Trimming pared 3 bases from V and 2 bases from J, leaving 8 bases between. The CDR3 is made up of 14 amino acids. CDR1 MNHNS and CDR2 SASEGT come from the germline V gene. CDR3 residues: CASSEQGTGNTIYF. CDR3 DNA sequence: TGTGCCAGCAGTGAGCAAGGGACTGGAAACACCATATATTTT.

The rearrangement joins TRBV2 to TRBJ2-7; 7 positions agree with TRBD1. The CDR3 spans 15 residues. Germline CDR1 reads SNHLY; CDR2 reads FYNNEI. Trimming took 6 bases from V and 0 from J; bases not matched to a gene: 8. CDR3 region: CASSPDRDISYEQYF. The DNA of the CDR3 is TGTGCCAGCAGCCCCGACAGGGATATCTCCTACGAGCAGTACTTC.

On this clonotype itself: A much larger clone differs from this one at a single base, so this may be a read error. As DNA, the CDR3 is TGTGCCAGCAGCCAAGAAGTTTCGAAGGCAGGGACGTCATCCGGGGAGCTGTTTTTT. Translation gives CASSQEVSKAGTSSGELFF. The J gene is TRBJ2-2, the V gene TRBV4-2; the D call may be TRBD1 or TRBD2 (5 bases each). This CDR3 is 19 amino acids long. The germline V and J ends were trimmed by 0 bases and 6 bases, with 23 bases remaining between them. In germline, CDR1 is LGHNA, CDR2 YNFKEQ.

By sample fraction, this clonotype is medium-sized. This chain links TRBV12-3 or TRBV12-4 with TRBJ1-5; possible D gene TRBD1, 5 bases. V was trimmed by 4 bases and J by 4 bases, leaving 8 bases between them. This CDR3 spans 13 amino acids. The CDR3 here is CASSYGGNQPQHF. The CDR3 region has the DNA TGTGCCAGCAGTTATGGGGGGAATCAGCCCCAGCATTTT.

This clonotype was observed at least ten times. The rearrangement uses TRBV6-1 and TRBJ1-2, with 9 bases lining up with TRBD1. This CDR3 has 14 amino acids. The junction had 5 bases not matched to a gene; V was cut back by 1 base and J by 8 bases. Germline lookup yields CDR1 MNHNS and CDR2 SASEGT. CDR3 sequence (DNA): TGTGCCAGCAGTGAAGGGGGACAGGGTAGAGGCTACACCTTC. Protein: CASSEGGQGRGYTF.

This clonotype was picked up many times. This chain uses TRBV4-1 with TRBJ2-6; possibly TRBD1 for D (5 bases). V lost 1 base to trimming and J lost 4 bases, with 8 bases between them. CDR3 length equals 15 residues. The germline gives CDR1 MGHRA, CDR2 YSYEKL. CDR3 region: CASSQGRAGANVLTF. In DNA form, the CDR3 reads TGCGCCAGCAGCCAAGGCAGGGCCGGGGCCAACGTCCTGACTTTC.

This clonotype was counted at least ten times. This chain links TRBV20-1 with TRBJ1-2, with a possible D match to TRBD1 (5 bases). The CDR3 has 12 amino acids. Germline CDR1 reads DFQATT; CDR2 reads SNEGSKA (reference sequence). The V end was cut by 2 bases, the J end by 3 bases, with 7 bases between. CDR3 DNA: TGCAGTGCTAGAAGGGGTTACTATGGCTACACCTTC. Translated, it gives CSARRGYYGYTF.

This clonotype was observed many times. CDR3 residues: CASSYSIPGPRAEKLFF. The CDR3 DNA reads TGTGCCAGCAGTTACTCGATCCCAGGCCCACGGGCTGAAAAACTGTTTTTT. The chain has TRBV6-5 and TRBJ1-4, with D uncertain. Deletions cut 0 bases from V and 7 bases from J, with 18 bases between. Germline V gene data show CDR1 as MNHEY and CDR2 as SVGAGI. The CDR3 is 17 amino acids.

This clonotype was recorded a few times. Just one base apart from a much larger clone, this may be a read error. The gene calls are TRBV3-1 and TRBJ2-3, with 8 bases fitting TRBD2. CDR3 size: 15 residues. Germline lookup yields CDR1 LGHDT and CDR2 YNNKEL (reference sequence). V was clipped by 1 base and J by 4 bases; unmatched bases: 4. CDR3 residues: CASSQAGGSADTQYF. CDR3 in DNA: TGTGCCAGCAGCCAAGCGGGAGGGAGCGCAGATACGCAGTATTTT.

The sample holds many counts of this clonotype. The chain links TRBV19 to TRBJ2-7, with D perhaps TRBD1 (6 bases). CDR3 length equals 14 residues. The V and J ends lost 5 bases and 2 bases respectively, with 13 bases between them. CDR1 and CDR2 (germline): LNHDA, SQIVND (reference sequence). DNA for the CDR3: TGTGCCAGTAGTGCCCTCCGGGACACCTACGAGCAGTACTTC. Protein sequence: CASSALRDTYEQYF.

Comments on this clonotype: This could be a read error, since a much larger clone is one nucleotide away. This chain links TRBV5-1 with TRBJ2-4; D unresolved. This CDR3 region has 17 residues. Germline V gene lookup returns CDR1 SGHRS and CDR2 YFSETQ. The chain's CDR3 is CASRLGPLVPVQNIQYF. As DNA, the CDR3 is TGCGCCAGCAGATTGGGTCCCCTGGTCCCCGTCCAAAACATTCAGTACTTC.

Turning to this clonotype: A read error is likely here: a far larger clone is one base away. The CDR3 loop reads CASRWGRGNYNEQFF. The CDR3 coding sequence is TGTGCCAGCAGGTGGGGTAGGGGAAACTACAATGAGCAGTTCTTC. The V and J genes are TRBV6-1 and TRBJ2-1, with D possibly TRBD1 on 5 matching bases. V lost 6 bases and J lost 3, with 15 bases in between. The length of the CDR3 is 15 residues. Germline V CDR1 and CDR2: MNHNS, SASEGT.

V is TRBV11-2 and J is TRBJ2-3, with 10 positions matching TRBD2. This CDR3 has 17 residues. V lost 1 base to trimming and J lost 5 bases; unmatched junction nucleotides: 9. The germline V gene encodes CDR1 SGHAT and CDR2 FQNNGV. The CDR3 reads CASSLAVTSGVGDTQYF. The CDR3, as DNA: TGTGCCAGCAGCTTAGCAGTAACTAGCGGGGTAGGAGATACGCAGTATTTT.

In its sample, this clonotype was seen many times. The V gene is TRBV30, the J gene TRBJ2-7, with TRBD2 identical over 11 bases. Germline V CDR1 and CDR2: GTSNPN, SVGIG (reference sequence). The CDR3 has 14 amino acids. The J segment lost 3 bases and the V segment lost 2 bases, leaving 3 bases of the junction unmatched. CDR3 amino acids: CAWSIAGGGYEQYF. In nucleotides, the CDR3 is TGTGCCTGGAGTATAGCGGGGGGGGGCTACGAGCAGTACTTC.